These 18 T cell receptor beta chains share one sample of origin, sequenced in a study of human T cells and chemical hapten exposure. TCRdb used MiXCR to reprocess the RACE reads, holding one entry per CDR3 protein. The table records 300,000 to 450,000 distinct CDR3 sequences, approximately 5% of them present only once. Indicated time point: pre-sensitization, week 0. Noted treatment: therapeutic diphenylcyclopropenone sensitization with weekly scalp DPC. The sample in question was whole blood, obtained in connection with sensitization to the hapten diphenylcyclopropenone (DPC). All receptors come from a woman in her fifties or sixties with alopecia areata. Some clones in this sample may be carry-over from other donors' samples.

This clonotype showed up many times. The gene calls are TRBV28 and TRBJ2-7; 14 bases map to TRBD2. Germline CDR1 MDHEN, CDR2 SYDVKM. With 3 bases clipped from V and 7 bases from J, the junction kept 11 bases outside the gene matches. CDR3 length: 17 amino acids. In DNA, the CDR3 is TGTGCCAGCAGTTTCCCTGTGGGACTAGCGGGAGCGGATGAGCAGTACTTC. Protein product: CASSFPVGLAGADEQYF.

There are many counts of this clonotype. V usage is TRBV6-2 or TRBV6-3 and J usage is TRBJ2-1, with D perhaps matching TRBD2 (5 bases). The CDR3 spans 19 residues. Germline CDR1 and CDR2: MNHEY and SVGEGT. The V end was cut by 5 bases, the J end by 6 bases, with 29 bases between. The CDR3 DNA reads TGTGCCAGCAGTCCCCCCGTGGCCACTAGAAACCGCGCGGTCAATGAGCAGTTCTTC. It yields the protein CASSPPVATRNRAVNEQFF.

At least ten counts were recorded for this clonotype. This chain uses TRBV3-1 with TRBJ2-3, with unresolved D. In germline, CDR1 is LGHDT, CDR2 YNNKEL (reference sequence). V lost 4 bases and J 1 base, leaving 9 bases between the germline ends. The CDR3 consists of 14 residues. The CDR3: CASSRGLGTDTQYF. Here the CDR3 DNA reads TGTGCCAGCAGCCGAGGATTGGGCACAGATACGCAGTATTTT.

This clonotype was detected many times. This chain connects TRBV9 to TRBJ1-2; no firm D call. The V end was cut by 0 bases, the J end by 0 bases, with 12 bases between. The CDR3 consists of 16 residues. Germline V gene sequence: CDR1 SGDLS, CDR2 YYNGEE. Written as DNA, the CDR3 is TGTGCCAGCAGCGTAGAAAAAGCAGCTTCTAACTATGGCTACACCTTC. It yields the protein CASSVEKAASNYGYTF.

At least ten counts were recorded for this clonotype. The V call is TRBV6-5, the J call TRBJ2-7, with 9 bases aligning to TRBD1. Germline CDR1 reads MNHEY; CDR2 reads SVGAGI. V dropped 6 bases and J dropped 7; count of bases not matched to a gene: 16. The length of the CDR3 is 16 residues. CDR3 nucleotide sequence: TGTGCCAGCAGCCGCACCGTGGGACAGGGAGGTTGGGAGCAGTACTTC. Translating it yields CASSRTVGQGGWEQYF.

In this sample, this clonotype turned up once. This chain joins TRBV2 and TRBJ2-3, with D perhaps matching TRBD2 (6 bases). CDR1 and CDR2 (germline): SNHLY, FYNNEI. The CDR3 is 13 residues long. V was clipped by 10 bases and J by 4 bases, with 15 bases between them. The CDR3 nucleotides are TGTGCCAATCAGGCGGGGTTTCCAGATACGCAGTATTTT. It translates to CANQAGFPDTQYF.

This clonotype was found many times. The CDR3 nucleotides are TGTGCCAGCAGCGTAGCTTTGGGACAAGACTACGAGCAGTACTTC. Amino acids: CASSVALGQDYEQYF. The chain combines TRBV9 with TRBJ2-7; a weak D match, TRBD1 (6 bases). The CDR3 is made up of 15 amino acids. The V gene's germline CDR1 is SGDLS and CDR2 YYNGEE. The V end lost 0 bases, the J end lost 3 bases, and 13 bases lay between the germline ends.

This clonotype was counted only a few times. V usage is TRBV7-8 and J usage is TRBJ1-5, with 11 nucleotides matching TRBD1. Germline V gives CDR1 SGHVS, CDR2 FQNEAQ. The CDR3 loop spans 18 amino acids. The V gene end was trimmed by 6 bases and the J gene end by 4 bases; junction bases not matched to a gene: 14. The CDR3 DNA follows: TGTGCCAGCAGTTCTACACGGGACAGGGGGAGACGAAATCAGCCCCAGCATTTT. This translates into CASSSTRDRGRRNQPQHF.

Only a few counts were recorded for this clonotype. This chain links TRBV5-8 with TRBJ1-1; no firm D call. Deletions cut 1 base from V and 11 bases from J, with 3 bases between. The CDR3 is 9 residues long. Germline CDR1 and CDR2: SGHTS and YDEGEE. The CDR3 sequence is CASSLTAFF. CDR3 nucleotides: TGTGCCAGCAGCTTGACGGCTTTCTTT.

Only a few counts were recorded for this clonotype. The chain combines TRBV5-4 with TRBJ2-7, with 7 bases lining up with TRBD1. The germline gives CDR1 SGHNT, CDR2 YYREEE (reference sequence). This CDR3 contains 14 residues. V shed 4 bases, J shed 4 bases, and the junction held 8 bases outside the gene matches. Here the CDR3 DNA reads TGTGCCAGCAGCCGGGGACAGACAGTATACGAGCAGTACTTC. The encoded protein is CASSRGQTVYEQYF.

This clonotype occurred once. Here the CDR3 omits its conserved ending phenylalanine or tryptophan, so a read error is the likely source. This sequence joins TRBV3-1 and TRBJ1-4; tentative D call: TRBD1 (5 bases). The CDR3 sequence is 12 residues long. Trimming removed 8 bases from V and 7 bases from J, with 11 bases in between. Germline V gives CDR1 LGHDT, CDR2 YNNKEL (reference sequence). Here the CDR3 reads CASGQGGEKLFI. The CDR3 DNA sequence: TGTGCCAGCGGGCAGGGCGGTGAAAAACTGTTTATT.

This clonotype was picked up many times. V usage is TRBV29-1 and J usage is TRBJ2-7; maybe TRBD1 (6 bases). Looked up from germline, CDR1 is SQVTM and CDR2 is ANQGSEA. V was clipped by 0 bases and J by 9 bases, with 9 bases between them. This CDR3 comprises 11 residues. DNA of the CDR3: TGCAGCGTTGAAGAGGAACAGGGGCAGTACTTC. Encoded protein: CSVEEEQGQYF.

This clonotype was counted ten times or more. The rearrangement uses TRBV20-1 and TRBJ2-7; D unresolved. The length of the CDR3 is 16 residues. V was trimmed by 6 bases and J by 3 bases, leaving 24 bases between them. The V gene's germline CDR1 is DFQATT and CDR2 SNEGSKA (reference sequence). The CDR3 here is CSAQPSETGLYYEQYF. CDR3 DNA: TGCAGTGCCCAACCCTCCGAGACGGGCCTCTACTACGAGCAGTACTTC.

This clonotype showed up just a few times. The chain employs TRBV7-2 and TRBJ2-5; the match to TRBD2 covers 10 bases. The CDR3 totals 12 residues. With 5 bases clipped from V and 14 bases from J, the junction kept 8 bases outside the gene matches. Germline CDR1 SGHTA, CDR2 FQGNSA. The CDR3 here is CASSLSGTSVYF. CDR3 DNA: TGTGCCAGCAGCCTGTCCGGGACTAGCGTTTACTTC.

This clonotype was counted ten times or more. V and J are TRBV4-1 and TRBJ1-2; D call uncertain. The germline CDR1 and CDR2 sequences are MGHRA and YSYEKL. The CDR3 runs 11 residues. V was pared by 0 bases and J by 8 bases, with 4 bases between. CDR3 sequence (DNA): TGCGCCAGCAGCCAAGATTTAGGCTACACCTTC. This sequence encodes CASSQDLGYTF.

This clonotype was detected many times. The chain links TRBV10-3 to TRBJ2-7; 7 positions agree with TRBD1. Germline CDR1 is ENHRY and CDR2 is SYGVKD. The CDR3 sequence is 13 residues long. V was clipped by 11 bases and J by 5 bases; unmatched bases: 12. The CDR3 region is CASGRDSVDEQYF. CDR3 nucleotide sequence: TGTGCCTCCGGCCGGGACAGTGTCGACGAGCAGTACTTC.

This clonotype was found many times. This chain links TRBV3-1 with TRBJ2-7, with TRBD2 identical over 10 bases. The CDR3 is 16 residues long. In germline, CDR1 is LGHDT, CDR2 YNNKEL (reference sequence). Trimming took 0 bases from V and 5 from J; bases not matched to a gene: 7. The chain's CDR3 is CASSQDLAGGINEQYF. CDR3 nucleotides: TGTGCCAGCAGCCAAGATTTAGCGGGAGGAATTAACGAGCAGTACTTC.

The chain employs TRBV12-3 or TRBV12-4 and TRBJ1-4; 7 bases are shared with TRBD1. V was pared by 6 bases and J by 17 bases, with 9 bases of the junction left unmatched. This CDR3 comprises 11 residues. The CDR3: CASSLGQENFF. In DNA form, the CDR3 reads TGTGCCAGCAGCCTAGGACAGGAAAATTTTTTT.